This T cell receptor (beta chain) was observed in a study of T-cell reconstitution after alpha-beta-depleted transplantation in children (dated by TCRdb to 2016 to 2017). Some background on the complete study: The study quantitatively tracked T-cell immune reconstitution after TCRalphabeta/CD19-depleted allogeneic hematopoietic cell transplantation in children using TCR repertoire profiling.

Receptor libraries were prepared by PCR. Sequencing used an Illumina HiSeq 2500. Molecular barcoding was employed in the preparation of TCR libraries, with unique molecular identifiers being used to normalize TCRbeta repertoire quantification. The public reads were reprocessed in TCRdb via fastp at Q25 and MiXCR, keeping in-frame beta chains. Merged by CDR3 protein, the rows form single entries marked with the most common genes and DNA. This sample is represented by 100,000 or so distinct CDR3 sequences; 9% to 15% of them were singletons. The ten largest make up approximately 15% of the sample. The germline V and J ends show losses of 0 bases and 4 bases respectively, and no gene match explains 11 bases of the junction. In the germline V gene, CDR1 corresponds to SGHAT and CDR2 to FQNNGV. Including cysteine and phenylalanine, the CDR3 has 19 amino acids. Kept here is only the CDR3 DNA, which spans 57 bases and is read in frame from base 1.

This clonotype was seen repeatedly, ten times or more. Its antigen is still unknown. No much larger clone exists at a distance of one base, and base qualities are not known. The material sequenced was PBMCs from the stem cell graft donor, taken from the stem cell graft. Rearrangement joined TRBV11-2 to TRBJ2-1; 11 of the junction bases match TRBD1. This clonotype was obtained from a human donor who donated a stem cell graft to a child with inherited bone marrow failure. The CDR3 loop reads CASSLDRDRGRIGYNEQFF. The DNA is as follows: TGTGCCAGCAGCTTAGATAGGGACAGGGGGAGGATTGGTTACAATGAGCAGTTCTTC.